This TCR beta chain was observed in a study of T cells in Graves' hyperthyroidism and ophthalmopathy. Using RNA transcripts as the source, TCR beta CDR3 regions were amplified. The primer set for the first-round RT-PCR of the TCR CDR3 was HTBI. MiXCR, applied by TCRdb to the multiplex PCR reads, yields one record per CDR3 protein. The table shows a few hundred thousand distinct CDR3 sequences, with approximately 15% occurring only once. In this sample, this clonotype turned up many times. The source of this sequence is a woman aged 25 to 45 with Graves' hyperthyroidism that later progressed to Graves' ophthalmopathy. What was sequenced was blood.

The CDR3 DNA is TGTGCCAGCAGCTTAGATCTGAGGTACCAAGAGACCCAGTACTTC. It specifies CASSLDLRYQETQYF. The J gene is TRBJ2-5, the V gene TRBV11-2; no clear D. Germline V gives CDR1 SGHAT, CDR2 FQNNGV. The V end was cut by 0 bases, the J end by 0 bases, with 8 bases between. CDR3 length: 15 amino acids.